This T cell receptor beta chain was observed in a study of T cell responses to AZD1222 COVID-19 vaccine (dated by TCRdb to the early 2020s). Describing the broader study: A total of 240 or so trial participants underwent TCR sequencing, of whom about 210 had received two doses of AZD1222 and 26 had received two doses of the MenACWY control vaccine. Enrollment into the trials was organized by age into subgroups of 18-55, 56-69 and 70-plus years, and those subgroups contained around 150, 28 and 57 TCR-sequenced participants, respectively.

The germline V gene specifies MNHEY as CDR1 and SVGEGT as CDR2. CDR3 length: 12 amino acids, cysteine to phenylalanine. Of all the DNA, just the CDR3 is kept, 36 bases in frame from base 1. V loses 4 bases of germline sequence and J loses 4 bases, and the interval between the two ends is 7 bases. Taken with the paper, the label for time point translates to: about 28 days (+/-7) after the second vaccine dose. The treatment or condition label on this specimen signifies: meningococcal conjugate vaccine given as trial control. Vaccinee samples were obtained from the UK trials COV001 and COV002, which included a single-blind randomized controlled phase 2/3 trial of AZD1222 (ChAdOx1 nCoV-19) in healthy adults. For TCRbeta chain sequencing, PBMC samples were collected from trial participants at day 0 and at day 28 after the second dose. The CDR3 regions of human TCRbeta chains were subjected to immunosequencing. The authors' analysis ran thus. Repertoire TCRs were matched against a reference library of SARS-CoV-2-specific TCRs generated with the MIRA antigen-specificity platform. Breadth was defined as the fraction of unique TCRs that were SARS-CoV-2-associated, and depth was defined as the fraction of total T cells that were SARS-CoV-2-associated. Using the MIRA data, each spike-specific TCR was mapped to the spike region that the TCR reacts to and placed in a CD4 or CD8 class. Log10-transformed breadth and depth values were compared by one-way ANOVA with Sidak's multiple comparisons tests. TCRdb took over this immuneACCESS table, retaining in-frame rearrangements with V and J assigned. Such tables are incomplete; in checked studies, under half of the missing clones stem from an unresolved V gene, and the remainder is unexplained. V, J and clone size derive from that table, while D and trimming were established from the DNA sequence. In all, the sample holds 50,000 to 65,000 clones, and about 89% of those were seen once. In total, the top ten clones hold roughly 6.3% of the sample.

Points on this clone: Its antigen remains undetermined. Per-nucleotide qualities are absent, and no much larger clonotype sits a single base away.

The full study reports these points: The 56-69-year group was small, and its depth increase did not reach significance, likely because of low power. Only six AZD1222 recipients were SARS-CoV-2 seropositive at baseline, limiting conclusions about previously exposed vaccinees. The whole spike protein was spanned by vaccine-associated CD4 TCRs, and dominant responses were seen in regions 160-218 and 743-854. Participants were mostly white British, with more females than males. The authors suggested clonal diversity may have been underestimated. Nearly half of unique spike-specific TCRs reportedly recognized epitopes outside regions mutated in the B.1.351 and B.1.1.7 variants. Spike-specific TCR breadth and depth rose significantly after two AZD1222 doses compared with day 0 and with MenACWY recipients. Because no day 14 peak-response samples were available, the repertoires could be characterized only after the peak T cell response.

The sequences come from peripheral blood, collected 28 days after the second dose of the MenACWY control vaccine. The origin of this receptor is an adult who received the MenACWY meningococcal vaccine as a control. Recombination linked TRBV6-2 or TRBV6-3 to TRBJ1-1; 5 matching bases give a weak D call of TRBD1. In nucleotide form, the sequence is TGTGCCAGCAGTTTCAGGGTCACTGAAGCTTTCTTT. This translates into CASSFRVTEAFF.